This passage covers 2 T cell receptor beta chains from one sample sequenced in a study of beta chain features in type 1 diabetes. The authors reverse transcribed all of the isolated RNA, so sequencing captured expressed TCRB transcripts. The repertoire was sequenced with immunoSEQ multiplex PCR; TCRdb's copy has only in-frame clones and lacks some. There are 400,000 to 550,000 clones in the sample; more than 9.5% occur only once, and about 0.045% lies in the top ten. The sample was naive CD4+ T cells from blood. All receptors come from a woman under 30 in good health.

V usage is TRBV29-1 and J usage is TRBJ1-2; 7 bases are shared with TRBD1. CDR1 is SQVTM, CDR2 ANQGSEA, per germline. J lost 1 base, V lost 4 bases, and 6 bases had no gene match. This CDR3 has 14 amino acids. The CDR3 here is CSVVTGALNYGYTF. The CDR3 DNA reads TGCAGCGTTGTAACAGGGGCTCTTAACTATGGCTACACCTTC.

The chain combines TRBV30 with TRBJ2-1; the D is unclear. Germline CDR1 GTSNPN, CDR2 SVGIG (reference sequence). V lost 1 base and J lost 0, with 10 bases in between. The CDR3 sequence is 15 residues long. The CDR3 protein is CAWSGTPGSYNEQFF. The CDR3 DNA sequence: TGTGCCTGGAGTGGGACCCCGGGCTCCTACAATGAGCAGTTCTTC. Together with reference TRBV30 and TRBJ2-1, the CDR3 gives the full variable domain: SQTIHQWPATLVQPVGSPLSLECTVEGTSNPNLYWYRQAAGRGLQLLFYSVGIGQISSEVPQNLSASRPQDRQFILSSKKLLLSDSGFYLCAWSGTPGSYNEQFFGPGTRLTVL.